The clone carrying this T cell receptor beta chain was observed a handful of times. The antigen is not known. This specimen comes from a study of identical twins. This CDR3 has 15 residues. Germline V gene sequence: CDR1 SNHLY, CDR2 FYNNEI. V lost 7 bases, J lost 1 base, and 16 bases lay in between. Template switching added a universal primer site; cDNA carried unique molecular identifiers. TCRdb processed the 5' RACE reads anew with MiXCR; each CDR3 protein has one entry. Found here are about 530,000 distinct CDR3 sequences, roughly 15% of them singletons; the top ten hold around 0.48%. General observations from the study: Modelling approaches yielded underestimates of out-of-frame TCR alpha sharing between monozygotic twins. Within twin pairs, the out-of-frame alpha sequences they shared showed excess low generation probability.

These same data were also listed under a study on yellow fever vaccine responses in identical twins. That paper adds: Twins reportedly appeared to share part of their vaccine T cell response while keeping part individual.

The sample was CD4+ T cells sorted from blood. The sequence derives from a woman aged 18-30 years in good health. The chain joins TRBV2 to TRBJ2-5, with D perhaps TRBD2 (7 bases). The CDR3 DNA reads TGTGCCAGCATCGGGGGGCCTACGTTCCAAGAGACCCAGTACTTC. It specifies CASIGGPTFQETQYF.